The clone carrying this T cell receptor (beta chain) turned up a few times. The antigen remains undetermined. This entry comes from a study of T cells after yellow fever vaccination. 5'RACE template switching generated TCR cDNA, adding a universal primer site and UMIs. TCRdb passed the 5' RACE reads through MiXCR, listing each CDR3 protein once. Of 350,000 to 450,000 distinct CDR3 sequences in the sample, around 6.5% were seen once. The CDR3 loop spans 14 amino acids. The germline V and J ends were trimmed by 5 bases and 4 bases, with 11 bases remaining between them. Study observations and caveats: Reappearance after the booster was seen for most primary-vaccination clones, at 95% to 96% CD4 and 70% to 90% CD8.

The rearrangement joins TRBV12-3 or TRBV12-4 to TRBJ2-2; D gene ambiguous. The material was PBMCs, obtained 5 days after the yellow fever booster vaccination. The receptor was isolated from a man aged 25-45 years who received the YFV17D yellow fever vaccine. CDR3 loop: CASSKVASTGELFF. CDR3 in DNA: TGTGCCAGCAGTAAGGTAGCAAGCACCGGGGAGCTGTTTTTT.